This T cell receptor beta chain was captured by sequencing in a study of T cell repertoires in cytomegalovirus infection. Study as a whole: A matching HLA type, together with CMV infection, was signaled by public TCR beta signatures. Study-wide results and limits: Identification of carriers of CMV plus the relevant HLA was achieved through cumulative public TCR beta family frequency. Dominating the ex vivo response were HLA-C-restricted CMV-specific TCR beta clonotypes.

TCRdb reprocessed the reads via MiXCR and lists one record per CDR3 protein. The sample contains hundreds of thousands of distinct CDR3 sequences, roughly 12% of which appear only once. To note about this clonotype: Its antigen is not identified.

Germline V CDR1 and CDR2: PRHDT, FYEKMQ (reference sequence). This CDR3 contains 16 residues. Between the trimmed V and J ends, which lost 4 bases and 1 base, there was a span of 11 bases. The sequence was obtained from a human donor in good health (CMV status not recorded). Some clones in this sample may be carry-over from other donors' samples. This chain links TRBV13 with TRBJ2-6; possibly TRBD1 for D (5 bases). Sequencing was carried out using PBMCs. The CDR3 reads CASSSQARSGANVLTF. As DNA, the CDR3 is TGTGCCAGCAGCTCACAGGCCCGGTCTGGGGCCAACGTCCTGACTTTC.